The T cell receptor beta chain under discussion was sequenced for a study of Ad26.COV2.S vaccination and SARS-CoV-2 variants. Overall study context: Intramuscular Ad26.COV2.S doses were given once or twice, 56 days apart. Study-wide results and limits: In TCR breadth and depth analyses, total T cell responses may have been underestimated. Non-spike TCR breadth was similar in vaccine and placebo recipients. Higher spike-specific TCR breadth was found in vaccine recipients than in placebo recipients.

TCRdb's copy holds only in-frame clones and misses some; the assay was immunoSEQ multiplex PCR. The sample has about 480,000 clones, 87% seen once. Looked up from germline, CDR1 is SGHAT and CDR2 is FQNNGV. This CDR3 contains 17 residues. With 6 bases removed from V and 2 bases from J, the gap between germline ends came to 22 bases. Remarks on this clone: As yet, its antigen is unknown.

Treatment indicated: 15 to 20 received Ad26.COV2.S at low or high dose, single or two shots; 5 received placebo; per-sample allocation not given. After the first vaccine or placebo injection, samples were drawn on day 63. The sequence was obtained from a person between 18 and 65 years old who received the Ad26.COV2.S COVID-19 vaccine or a placebo. The genes are TRBV11-2 and TRBJ2-5; TRBD1 or TRBD2 may be the D gene (6 bases each). The material sequenced was peripheral blood, taken in a trial of Ad26.COV2.S vaccine versus placebo. The CDR3 sequence: CASRRGRGTPSQETQYF. Here the CDR3 DNA reads TGTGCCAGCAGACGAGGTCGCGGGACACCCAGTCAAGAGACCCAGTACTTC.